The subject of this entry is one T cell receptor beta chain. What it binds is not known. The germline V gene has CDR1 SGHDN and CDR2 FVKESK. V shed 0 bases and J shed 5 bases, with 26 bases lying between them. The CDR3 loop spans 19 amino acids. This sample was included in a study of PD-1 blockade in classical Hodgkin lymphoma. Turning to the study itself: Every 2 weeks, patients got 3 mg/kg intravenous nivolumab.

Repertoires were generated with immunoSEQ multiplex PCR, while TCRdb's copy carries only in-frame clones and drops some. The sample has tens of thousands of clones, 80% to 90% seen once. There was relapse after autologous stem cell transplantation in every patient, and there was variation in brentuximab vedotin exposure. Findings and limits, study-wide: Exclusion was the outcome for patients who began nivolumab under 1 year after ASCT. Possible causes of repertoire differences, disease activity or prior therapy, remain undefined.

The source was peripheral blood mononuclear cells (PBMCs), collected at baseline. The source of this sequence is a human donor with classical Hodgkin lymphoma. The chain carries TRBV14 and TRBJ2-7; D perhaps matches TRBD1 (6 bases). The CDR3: CASSQEWGPLEDARNEQYF. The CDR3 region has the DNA TGTGCCAGCAGCCAAGAATGGGGGCCTCTTGAAGATGCAAGAAACGAGCAGTACTTC.